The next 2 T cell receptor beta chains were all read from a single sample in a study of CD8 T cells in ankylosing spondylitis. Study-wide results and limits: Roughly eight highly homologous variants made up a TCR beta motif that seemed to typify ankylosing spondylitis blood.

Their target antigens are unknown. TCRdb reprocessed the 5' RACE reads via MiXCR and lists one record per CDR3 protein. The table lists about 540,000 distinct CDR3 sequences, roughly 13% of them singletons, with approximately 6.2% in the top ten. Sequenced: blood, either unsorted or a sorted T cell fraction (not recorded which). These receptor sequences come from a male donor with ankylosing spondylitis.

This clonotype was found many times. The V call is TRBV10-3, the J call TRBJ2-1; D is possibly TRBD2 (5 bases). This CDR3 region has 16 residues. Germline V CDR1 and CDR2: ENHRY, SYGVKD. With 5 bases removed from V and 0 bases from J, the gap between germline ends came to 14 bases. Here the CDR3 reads CAISLVLAYSYNEQFF. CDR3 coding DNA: TGTGCCATCAGTCTCGTTCTAGCCTACTCCTACAATGAGCAGTTCTTC.

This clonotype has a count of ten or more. The CDR3 nucleotides are TGTGCCACCAGCAGAGATGGGGTTGAAGCTTTCTTT. It translates to CATSRDGVEAFF. The chain combines TRBV15 with TRBJ1-1; D unclear. The germline V gene has CDR1 LNHNV and CDR2 YYDKDF (reference sequence). The germline V and J ends were trimmed by 0 bases and 7 bases, with 6 bases remaining between them. The CDR3 runs 12 residues.